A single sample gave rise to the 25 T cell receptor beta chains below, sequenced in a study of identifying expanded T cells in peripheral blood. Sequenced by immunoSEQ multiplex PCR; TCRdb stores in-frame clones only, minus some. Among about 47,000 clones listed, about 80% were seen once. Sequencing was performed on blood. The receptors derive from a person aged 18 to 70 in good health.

The CDR3 is CASSRNRQLSGNTIYF. CDR3 sequence (DNA): TGCGCCAGCAGCCGTAACAGGCAGCTCTCTGGAAACACCATATATTTT. The rearrangement joins TRBV4-3 to TRBJ1-3; a possible D gene is TRBD1 (5 bases). The CDR3 runs to 16 residues. Germline CDR1 reads LGHNA; CDR2 reads YSLEER. V lost 4 bases and J lost 0, with 13 bases in between.

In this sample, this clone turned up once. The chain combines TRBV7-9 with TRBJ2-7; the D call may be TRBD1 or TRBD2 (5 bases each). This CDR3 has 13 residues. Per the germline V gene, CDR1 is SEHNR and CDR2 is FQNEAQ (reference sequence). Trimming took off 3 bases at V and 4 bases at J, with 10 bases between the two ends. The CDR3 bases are TGTGCCAGCAGCTTTGGGGACGTATACGAGCAGTACTTC. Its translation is CASSFGDVYEQYF.

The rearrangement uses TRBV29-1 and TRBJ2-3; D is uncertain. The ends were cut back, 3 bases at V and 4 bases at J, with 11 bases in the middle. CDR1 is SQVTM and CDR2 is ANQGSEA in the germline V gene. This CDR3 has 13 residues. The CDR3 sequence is CSVDAVLADTQYF. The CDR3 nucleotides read TGCAGCGTTGATGCGGTTCTCGCAGATACGCAGTATTTT.

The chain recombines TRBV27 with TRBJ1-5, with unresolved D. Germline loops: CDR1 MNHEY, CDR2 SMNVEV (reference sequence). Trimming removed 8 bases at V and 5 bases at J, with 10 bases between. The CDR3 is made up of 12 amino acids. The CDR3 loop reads CASGGIYQPQHF. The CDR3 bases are TGTGCCAGCGGTGGGATTTATCAGCCCCAGCATTTT.

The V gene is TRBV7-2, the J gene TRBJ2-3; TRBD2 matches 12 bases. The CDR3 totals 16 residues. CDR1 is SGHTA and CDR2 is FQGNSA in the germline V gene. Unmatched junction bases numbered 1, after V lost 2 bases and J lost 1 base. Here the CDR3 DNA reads TGTGCCAGCAGCTTACTAGCGGGGGGGGGCACAGATACGCAGTATTTT. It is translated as CASSLLAGGGTDTQYF.

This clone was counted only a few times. The CDR3 loop is CASSFERAGGLPYNEQFF. In DNA form, the CDR3 reads TGTGCCAGCAGTTTTGAAAGAGCAGGGGGATTACCCTACAATGAGCAGTTCTTC. The chain has TRBV27 and TRBJ2-1, with 7 bases that match TRBD1. V shed 3 bases and J 2 bases; nucleotides not matched to a gene: 13. The CDR3 loop spans 18 amino acids. The germline gives CDR1 MNHEY, CDR2 SMNVEV (reference sequence).

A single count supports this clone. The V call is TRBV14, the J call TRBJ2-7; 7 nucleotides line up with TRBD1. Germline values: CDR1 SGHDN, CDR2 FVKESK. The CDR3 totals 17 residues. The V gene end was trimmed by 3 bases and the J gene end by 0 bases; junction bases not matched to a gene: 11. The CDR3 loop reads CASSHRGSGQISYEQYV. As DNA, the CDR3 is TGTGCCAGCAGCCACAGGGGGTCCGGACAGATCTCCTACGAGCAGTACGTC.

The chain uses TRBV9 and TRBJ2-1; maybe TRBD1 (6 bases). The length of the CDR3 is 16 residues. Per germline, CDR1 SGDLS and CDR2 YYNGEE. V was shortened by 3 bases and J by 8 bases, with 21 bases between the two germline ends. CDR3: CASSARAGASGDEQFF. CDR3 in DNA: TGTGCCAGCAGCGCCCGGGCAGGGGCTTCAGGGGATGAGCAGTTCTTC.

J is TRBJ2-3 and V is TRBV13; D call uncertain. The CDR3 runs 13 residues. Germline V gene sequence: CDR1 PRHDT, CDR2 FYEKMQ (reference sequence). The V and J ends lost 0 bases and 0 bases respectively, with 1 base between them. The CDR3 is CASSLGSTDTQYF. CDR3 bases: TGTGCCAGCAGCTTAGGGAGCACAGATACGCAGTATTTT.

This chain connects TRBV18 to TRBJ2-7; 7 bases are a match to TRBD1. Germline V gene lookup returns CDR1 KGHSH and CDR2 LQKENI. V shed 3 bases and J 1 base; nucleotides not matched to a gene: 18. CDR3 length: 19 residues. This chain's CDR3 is CASSPRTGTVLQPSYEQYV. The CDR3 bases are TGTGCCAGCTCACCTCGAACCGGGACAGTCTTACAACCTTCCTACGAGCAGTACGTC.

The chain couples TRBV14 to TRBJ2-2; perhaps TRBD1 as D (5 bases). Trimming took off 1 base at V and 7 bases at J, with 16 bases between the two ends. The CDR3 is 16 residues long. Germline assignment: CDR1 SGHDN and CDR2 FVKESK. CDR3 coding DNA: TGTGCCAGCAGCCAAGGTACAGGAGATACCGTCGGGGAGCTGTTTTTT. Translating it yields CASSQGTGDTVGELFF.

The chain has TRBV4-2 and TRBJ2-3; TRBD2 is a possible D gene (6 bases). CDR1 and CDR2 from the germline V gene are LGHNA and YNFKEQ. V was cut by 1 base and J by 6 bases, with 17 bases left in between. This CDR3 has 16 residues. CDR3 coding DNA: TGTGCCAGCAGCCAAGTCGGATCCCCGGGGGAGGATACGCAGTATTTT. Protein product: CASSQVGSPGEDTQYF.

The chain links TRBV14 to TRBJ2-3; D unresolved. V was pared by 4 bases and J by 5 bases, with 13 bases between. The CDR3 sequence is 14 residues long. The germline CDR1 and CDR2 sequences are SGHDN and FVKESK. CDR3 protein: CASSLYRPGDTQYF. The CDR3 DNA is TGTGCCAGCAGCCTATATCGCCCGGGAGATACGCAGTATTTT.

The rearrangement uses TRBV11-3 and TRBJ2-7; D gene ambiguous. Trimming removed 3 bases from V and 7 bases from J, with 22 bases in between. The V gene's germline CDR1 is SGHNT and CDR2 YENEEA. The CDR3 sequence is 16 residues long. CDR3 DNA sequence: TGTGCCAGCAGCTTTCGGAAGCAGTCTCAGGTGAGGGAGCAGTACGTC. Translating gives CASSFRKQSQVREQYV.

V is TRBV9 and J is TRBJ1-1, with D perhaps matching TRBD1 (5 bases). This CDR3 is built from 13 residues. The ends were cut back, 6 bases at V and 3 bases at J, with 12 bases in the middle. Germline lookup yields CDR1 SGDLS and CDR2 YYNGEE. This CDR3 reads CASTKGRDTEAFF. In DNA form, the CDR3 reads TGTGCCAGCACCAAGGGGAGGGACACTGAAGCTTTCTTT.

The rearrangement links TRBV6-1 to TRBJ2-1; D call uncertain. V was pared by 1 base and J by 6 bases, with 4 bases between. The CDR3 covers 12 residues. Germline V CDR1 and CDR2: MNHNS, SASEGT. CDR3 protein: CASSEVGNEQFF. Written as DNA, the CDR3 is TGTGCCAGCAGTGAAGTGGGCAATGAGCAGTTCTTC.

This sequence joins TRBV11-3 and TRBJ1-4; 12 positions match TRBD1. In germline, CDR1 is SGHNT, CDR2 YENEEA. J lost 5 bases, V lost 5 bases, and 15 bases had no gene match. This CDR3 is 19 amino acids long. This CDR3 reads CASSLPGTGGEGANEKLFF. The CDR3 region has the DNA TGTGCCAGCAGCCTCCCCGGGACAGGGGGCGAGGGCGCAAATGAAAAACTGTTTTTT.

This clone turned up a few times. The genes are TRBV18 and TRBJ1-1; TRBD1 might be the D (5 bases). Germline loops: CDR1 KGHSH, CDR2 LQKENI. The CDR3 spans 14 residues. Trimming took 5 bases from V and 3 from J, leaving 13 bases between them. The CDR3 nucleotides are TGTGCCAGCTCAGCACAGGTGGGGGACACTGAAGCTTTCTTT. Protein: CASSAQVGDTEAFF.

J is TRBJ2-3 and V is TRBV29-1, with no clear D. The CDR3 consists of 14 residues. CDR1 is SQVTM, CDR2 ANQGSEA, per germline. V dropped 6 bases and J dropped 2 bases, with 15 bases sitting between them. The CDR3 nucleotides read TGCAGCGTACAGCCCGCCACAACCACAGATACGCAGTATTTT. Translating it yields CSVQPATTTDTQYF.

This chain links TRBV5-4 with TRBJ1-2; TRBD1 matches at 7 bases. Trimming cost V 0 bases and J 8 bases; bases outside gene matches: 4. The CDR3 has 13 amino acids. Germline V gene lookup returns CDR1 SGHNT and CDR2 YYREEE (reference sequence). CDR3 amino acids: CASSLAGTDGYTF. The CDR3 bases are TGTGCCAGCAGCTTGGCCGGGACAGACGGCTACACCTTC.

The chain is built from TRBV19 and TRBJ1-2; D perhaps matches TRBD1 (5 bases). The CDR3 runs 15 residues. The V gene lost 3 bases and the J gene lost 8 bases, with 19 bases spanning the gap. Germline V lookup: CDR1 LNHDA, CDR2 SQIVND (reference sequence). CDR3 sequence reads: CASSIGDLGKRGYTF. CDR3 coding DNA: TGTGCCAGTAGTATTGGGGACCTCGGGAAACGGGGCTACACCTTC.

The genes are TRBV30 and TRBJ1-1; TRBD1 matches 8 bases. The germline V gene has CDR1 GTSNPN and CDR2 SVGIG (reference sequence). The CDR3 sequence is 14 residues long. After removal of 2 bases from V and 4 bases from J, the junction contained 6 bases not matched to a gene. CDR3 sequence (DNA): TGTGCCTGGAGTTCCAGGGGGCCCGGCACTGAAGCTTTCTTT. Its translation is CAWSSRGPGTEAFF.

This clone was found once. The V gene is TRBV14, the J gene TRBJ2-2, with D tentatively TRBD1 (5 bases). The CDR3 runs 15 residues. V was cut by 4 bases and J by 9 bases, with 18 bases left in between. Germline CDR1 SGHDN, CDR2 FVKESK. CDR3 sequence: CASSPPTVEGRELFF. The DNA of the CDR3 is TGTGCCAGCAGCCCACCGACAGTGGAAGGTAGGGAGCTGTTTTTT.

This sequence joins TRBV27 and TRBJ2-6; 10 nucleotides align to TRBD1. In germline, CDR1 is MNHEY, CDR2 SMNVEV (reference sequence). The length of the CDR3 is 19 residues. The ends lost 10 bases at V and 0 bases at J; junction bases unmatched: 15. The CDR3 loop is CAKRLRCGTGVSGANVLTF. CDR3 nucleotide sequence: TGTGCCAAACGGCTCCGATGCGGGACAGGGGTCTCTGGGGCCAACGTCCTGACTTTC. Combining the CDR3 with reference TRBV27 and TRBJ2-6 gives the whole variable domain EAQVTQNPRYLITVTGKKLTVTCSQNMNHEYMSWYRQDPGLGLRQIYYSMNVEVTDKGDVPEGYKVSRKEKRNFPLILESPSPNQTSLYFCAKRLRCGTGVSGANVLTFGAGSRLTVL.

DNA for the CDR3: TGTGCCAGCAGCCAGGACAGGAATCAGCCCCAGCATTTT. This codes for CASSQDRNQPQHF. The chain links TRBV4-2 to TRBJ1-5; TRBD1 matches 7 bases. Germline V gene data show CDR1 as LGHNA and CDR2 as YNFKEQ. There are 13 residues in the CDR3. Trimming cost V 3 bases and J 4 bases; bases outside gene matches: 0.